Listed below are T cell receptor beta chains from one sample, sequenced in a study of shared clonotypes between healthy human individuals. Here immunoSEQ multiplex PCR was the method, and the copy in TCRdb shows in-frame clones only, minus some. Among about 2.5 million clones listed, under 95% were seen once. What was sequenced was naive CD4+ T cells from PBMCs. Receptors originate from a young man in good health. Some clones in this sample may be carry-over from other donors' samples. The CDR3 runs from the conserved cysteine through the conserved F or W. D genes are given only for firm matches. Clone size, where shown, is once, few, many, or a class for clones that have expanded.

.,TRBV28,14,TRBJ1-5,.,TGTGCCAGCAGGAGCCCTTTGGGCAATCAGCCCCAGCATTTT,CASRSPLGNQPQHF
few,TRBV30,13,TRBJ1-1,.,TGTGCCTGGAGTGGACAGAGGAACACTGAAGCTTTCTTT,CAWSGQRNTEAFF
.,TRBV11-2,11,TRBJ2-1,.,TGTGCCAGCAGAATAGAGGGCCAGCAGTTCTTC,CASRIEGQQFF
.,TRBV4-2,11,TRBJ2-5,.,TGTGCCAGCAGCCAAGAGGGAATACAGTACTTC,CASSQEGIQYF
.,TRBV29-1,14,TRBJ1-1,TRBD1,TGCAGCGTAGGACAGGGGGAGGCTGGCACTGAAGCTTTCTTT,CSVGQGEAGTEAFF
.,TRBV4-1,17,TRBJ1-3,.,TGCGCCAGCAGCCAAGACCAGAACACCGCCTCTGGAAACACCATATATTTT,CASSQDQNTASGNTIYF
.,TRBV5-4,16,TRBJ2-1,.,TGTGCCAGCAGCCCTTTAGGTGGTAGGGTCAAAAATGAGCAGTTCTTC,CASSPLGGRVKNEQFF
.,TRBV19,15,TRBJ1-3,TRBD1,TGTGCCAGTAGTAACGGACAGGTCTCTGGAAACACCATATATTTT,CASSNGQVSGNTIYF
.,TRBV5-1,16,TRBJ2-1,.,TGCGCCAGCAGCGGGATGGGGGGAAGCTCCTACAATGAGCAGTTCTTC,CASSGMGGSSYNEQFF
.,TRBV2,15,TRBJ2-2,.,TGTGCCAGCAGTGAAGGTGCAGGGTACACCGGGGAGCTGTTTTTT,CASSEGAGYTGELFF
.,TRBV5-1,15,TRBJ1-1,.,TGCGCCAGCAGCTTGGAGGCAGGCTTCGGGACTGAAGCTTTCTTT,CASSLEAGFGTEAFF
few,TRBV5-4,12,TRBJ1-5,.,TGTGCCAGCAGCTTCCCAAATCAGCCCCAGCATTTT,CASSFPNQPQHF
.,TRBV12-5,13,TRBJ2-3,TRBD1,TGTGCTACCAGGGGGACAGGGCGAGATACGCAGTATTTT,CATRGTGRDTQYF
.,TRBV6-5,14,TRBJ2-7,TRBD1,TGTGCCAGCAGTTATGTAACAGGGGGCGGCGAGCAGTACTTC,CASSYVTGGGEQYF
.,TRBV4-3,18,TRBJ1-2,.,TGCGCCAGCAGCCAAGGTGCGCTCAGCATCTTGCCCGACTATGGCTACACCTTC,CASSQGALSILPDYGYTF
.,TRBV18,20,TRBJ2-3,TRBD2,TGTGCCAGCTCACCAACCCCCGGGACTAGCGGGAGGGAACGCGCAGATACGCAGTATTTT,CASSPTPGTSGRERADTQYF